This T cell receptor beta chain stems from a study of siplizumab effects on memory and regulatory T cells (dated by TCRdb to the late 2010s). About the full investigation: The study examined how the anti-CD2 antibody siplizumab affects alloreactive T-cell subsets in allogeneic mixed lymphocyte reactions built from human PBMCs. Results and caveats for the whole study, not just this receptor: Unstimulated naive T cells appeared to be more diverse than memory T cells, and naive cells seemed to make a substantial contribution to the alloresponse. Siplizumab significantly reduced the cumulative frequency of alloreactive sequences traceable to unstimulated CD4+ memory T cells. Because sequences below about 10^-5 frequency were poorly captured, only a minor fraction of alloreactive clones could be mapped to unstimulated subsets. No functional confirmation was obtained for the suppressive function of proliferating Tregs from siplizumab cultures. Among mappable alloreactive CD4+ clones, the Treg-derived fraction averaged approximately 66% with siplizumab versus around 25% in control reactions. For roughly 75-96% of proliferating CD4+ or CD8+ clones, no naive or memory phenotype could be assigned.

Notes on this clone: It lacks a known antigen. No clone much larger than this one lies a single base away; base qualities are absent.

TCRbeta CDR3 sequencing was performed on sorted unstimulated T cells and on proliferating T cells recovered from mixed lymphocyte reactions. Fresh whole blood from approximately 10 HLA-typed healthy donors was used to isolate PBMCs. To map where alloreactive clones came from, CD4+ regulatory T cells in the unstimulated state were FACS-sorted. Receptor libraries were prepared by the immunoSEQ multiplex PCR assay. Some 1.1 x 10^5 TCR templates per sample were assayed by the deep sequencing platform. Genomic DNA extracted from sorted T cells was used for TCRbeta CDR3 sequencing. As for the authors' bioinformatics: The R programming language was used for clonal analysis of the TCRbeta CDR3 data. Unstimulated samples were compared with post-reaction CFSE-low samples to define alloreactive CD4+ and CD8+ clones. Regulatory or non-regulatory origin of alloreactive CD4+ clones was assigned by matching sequences to the sorted unstimulated Treg and non-Treg repertoires. The source is immuneACCESS, and TCRdb retained only in-frame sequences with V and J called. Part of the clones is not carried over; for the studies checked, unresolved V genes explain less than half of this, and the remainder is unexplained. The V and J calls and clone size are taken from that table; D and trimming were inferred from the DNA. The sample yields tens of thousands of clones; about 90% were counted once. The ten top clones hold around 1.8% of the sample.

The clonotype comes from a human donor in good health. The source material was Tregs sorted from blood.

The CDR3: CASGLAHYNEQFF. The nucleotide sequence is given as TGTGCCAGCGGCCTAGCGCACTACAATGAGCAGTTCTTC. This sequence uses TRBV7-2 and TRBJ2-1, and perhaps TRBD2 as D gene, on 6 matching bases. The trim is 8 bases for V and 3 bases for J, with a gap of 11 bases between the germline ends. The CDR3 has 13 amino acids, counting the end cysteine and phenylalanine. Only the CDR3 region is kept as DNA, spanning 39 bases read in frame from base 1. Via the germline V gene, CDR1 is SGHTA and CDR2 FQGNSA.